This TCR beta chain was sequenced for a study of tumor-infiltrating lymphocytes in primary liver carcinoma. Study conclusions and caveats: Tumor samples exhibited a significantly greater top-250-clone fraction than blood samples (p = 0.039).

As concerns this clonotype: What it binds is unknown.

Extraction of RNA together with DNA used roughly 20-33 mg of unsorted bulk tissue. The cohort consisted of patients whose primary liver carcinoma was surgically resected. HBV chronically infected the treatment-naive patients. V lost 5 bases to trimming and J lost 0 bases; unmatched junction nucleotides: 12. The CDR3 is 18 amino acids. Germline V gene lookup returns CDR1 LNHDA and CDR2 SQIVND (reference sequence). From roughly 0.5 ug total RNA, TCR beta cDNA was generated with a primer in the constant region. Each TCR beta library was derived from three nested multiplex PCR rounds that employed slightly modified ARM-PCR. Rounds one and two of PCR, each of around 11 cycles, were primed with TRBV1-TRBV30 forward primers and a C-beta reverse primer. TCRdb re-analysed the multiplex PCR reads in MiXCR, keeping a single row per CDR3 protein. The sample lists about 120,000 distinct CDR3 sequences; around 70% were seen once.

The source is a woman in her fifties or sixties with primary liver carcinoma and hepatitis B virus infection. J is TRBJ1-1 and V is TRBV19, with 10 nucleotides matching TRBD1. The specimen sequenced was tumor-adjacent normal liver tissue. The CDR3 DNA reads TGTGCCAGTAGTTCCCTCCCCAGGACAGGGGGGCTGAACACTGAAGCTTTCTTT. Protein sequence: CASSSLPRTGGLNTEAFF. Looking up the rest from reference TRBV19 and TRBJ1-1 gives the full variable domain: DGGITQSPKYLFRKEGQNVTLSCEQNLNHDAMYWYRQDPGQGLRLIYYSQIVNDFQKGDIAEGYSVSREKKESFPLTVTSAQKNPTAFYLCASSSLPRTGGLNTEAFFGQGTRLTVV.